The 2 T cell receptor beta chains below all came from one sample that was sequenced in a study of cytomegalovirus exposure and HLA in healthy donors. Sequencing used immunoSEQ multiplex PCR; TCRdb keeps in-frame clones, though not all of them. The sample yields 260,000 or so clones, around nine tenths seen once. Sequenced sample: PBMCs. All receptors come from a woman under 30 in good health and CMV-seronegative.

The rearrangement links TRBV11-2 to TRBJ2-1; D is ambiguous. Trimming took 6 bases from V and 3 from J, leaving 12 bases between them. Germline V lookup: CDR1 SGHAT, CDR2 FQNNGV. This CDR3 comprises 14 residues. The CDR3 sequence is CASRQQQLYNEQFF. CDR3 nucleotide sequence: TGTGCCAGCAGACAGCAGCAGCTCTACAATGAGCAGTTCTTC.

V is TRBV6-1 and J is TRBJ2-1; TRBD2 is a possible D gene (5 bases). Germline V CDR1 and CDR2: MNHNS, SASEGT. The CDR3 has 13 residues. V lost 4 bases and J 10 bases, leaving 14 bases between the germline ends. The CDR3 reads CASSVDYSQEQFF. DNA of the CDR3: TGTGCCAGCAGTGTCGACTACTCCCAGGAGCAGTTCTTC.